The 25 T cell receptor beta chains reported below all come from one sample, sequenced in a study of beta chain features in type 1 diabetes. TCRB transcripts that were expressed got sequenced, as all of the isolated RNA had been reverse transcribed. The method was immunoSEQ multiplex PCR; TCRdb's version includes in-frame clones alone and lacks a portion of them. The sample lists 200,000 to 300,000 clones; 25% to 30% were seen once. Sequenced material: central memory CD4+ T cells from blood. All receptors derive from a man aged 25-45 years in good health.

In this sample, this clone turned up a few times. Other DNA sequences in this sample translate to the same CDR3. The chain recombines TRBV7-2 with TRBJ2-5; D possibly corresponds to TRBD2 (6 bases). The CDR3 extends over 15 amino acids. Trimming removed 5 bases at V and 4 bases at J, with 17 bases between. CDR1 and CDR2 from the germline V gene are SGHTA and FQGNSA. CDR3 coding DNA: TGTGCCAGCAGCGGACGGGGGAAGGGTGGAGAGACCCAGTACTTC. Translation gives CASSGRGKGGETQYF. Combining the CDR3 with reference TRBV7-2 and TRBJ2-5 gives the whole variable domain GAGVSQSPSNKVTEKGKDVELRCDPISGHTALYWYRQSLGQGLEFLIYFQGNSAPDKSGLPSDRFSAERTGGSVSTLTIQRTQQEDSAVYLCASSGRGKGGETQYFGPGTRLLVL.

This chain joins TRBV10-3 and TRBJ2-3; D remains unclear. CDR1 and CDR2 (germline): ENHRY, SYGVKD. V was clipped by 2 bases and J by 5 bases, with 14 bases between them. This CDR3 comprises 15 residues. The CDR3 region has the DNA TGTGCCATCAGTGAGAGGCCCAGCATGAGAGATACGCAGTATTTT. Protein product: CAISERPSMRDTQYF.

This clone was counted a few times. The CDR3 reads CASGPRDTEAFF. CDR3 nucleotides: TGTGCCAGCGGACCTCGGGACACTGAAGCTTTCTTT. This chain connects TRBV7-9 to TRBJ1-1; D is unresolved. Germline V gives CDR1 SEHNR, CDR2 FQNEAQ (reference sequence). The CDR3 length is 12 residues. Trimming pared 8 bases from V and 3 bases from J, leaving 10 bases between. Filled out from reference TRBV7-9 and TRBJ1-1, the complete variable domain reads DTGVSQNPRHKITKRGQNVTFRCDPISEHNRLYWYRQTLGQGPEFLTYFQNEAQLEKSRLLSDRFSAERPKGSFSTLEIQRTEQGDSAMYLCASGPRDTEAFFGQGTRLTVV.

The rearrangement joins TRBV10-3 to TRBJ2-1; TRBD2 matches at 11 bases. Trimming removed 4 bases from V and 0 bases from J; junction bases left unmatched: 2. The CDR3 is 16 residues long. Germline loops: CDR1 ENHRY, CDR2 SYGVKD. The CDR3 DNA reads as TGTGCCATCAGTGCTGGGACTAGCGGCTCCTACAATGAGCAGTTCTTC. Translation gives CAISAGTSGSYNEQFF.

Only a few counts were recorded for this clone. With a much larger clone just one base away, this may be a read error. The rearrangement uses TRBV19 and TRBJ1-6; unclear D gene. Germline CDR1 is LNHDA and CDR2 is SQIVND (reference sequence). Trimming removed 5 bases at V and 10 bases at J, with 12 bases between. CDR3 length: 13 residues. CDR3: CASSFGGYSPLHF. The DNA of the CDR3 is TGTGCCAGTAGTTTCGGAGGTTACTCACCCCTCCACTTT.

The chain employs TRBV25-1 and TRBJ2-7; D is possibly TRBD1 or TRBD2 (5 bases each). Germline lookup yields CDR1 MGHDK and CDR2 SYGVNS. This CDR3 comprises 15 residues. V gave up 1 base and J gave up 4 bases, with 14 bases separating them. CDR3 sequence (DNA): TGTGCCAGCAGTGAATTGGGGGTAAGCGGTTACGAGCAGTACTTC. Translation: CASSELGVSGYEQYF.

V usage is TRBV30 and J usage is TRBJ1-5; the match to TRBD1 covers 9 bases. Losses at the gene ends were 0 bases for V and 6 bases for J; bases not matched to a gene: 9. Germline lookup yields CDR1 GTSNPN and CDR2 SVGIG (reference sequence). This CDR3 region has 16 residues. The CDR3 DNA reads as TGTGCCTGGAGTGTACGGGACAGGGTTTTCGGTCAGCCCCAGCATTTT. Amino acids: CAWSVRDRVFGQPQHF. The full variable domain, with the rest looked up from reference TRBV30 and TRBJ1-5, is SQTIHQWPATLVQPVGSPLSLECTVEGTSNPNLYWYRQAAGRGLQLLFYSVGIGQISSEVPQNLSASRPQDRQFILSSKKLLLSDSGFYLCAWSVRDRVFGQPQHFGDGTRLSIL.

The V call is TRBV27, the J call TRBJ1-3, with TRBD1 matching over 7 bases. This CDR3 has 18 residues. The trim removed 6 bases at V and 2 bases at J, leaving 16 bases unmatched. Per germline, CDR1 MNHEY and CDR2 SMNVEV (reference sequence). CDR3 sequence: CASSSSPLGQATGNTIYF. In nucleotides, the CDR3 is TGTGCCAGCAGCTCGAGCCCCCTCGGACAGGCCACTGGAAACACCATATATTTT.

This chain uses TRBV6-1 with TRBJ1-5; 9 nucleotides match TRBD1. The CDR3 is 14 amino acids. Trimming removed 8 bases from V and 6 bases from J; junction bases left unmatched: 8. Germline CDR1 is MNHNS and CDR2 is SASEGT. The CDR3: CASVGQGTSQPQHF. The CDR3 coding sequence is TGTGCCAGCGTTGGACAGGGGACGAGTCAGCCCCAGCATTTT.

J is TRBJ2-7 and V is TRBV28; D unresolved. The V end lost 5 bases, the J end lost 12 bases, and 20 bases lay between the germline ends. The CDR3 runs 13 residues. Germline lookup yields CDR1 MDHEN and CDR2 SYDVKM. The CDR3 nucleotides are TGTGCCAGCAGTCCGCATCTCAGTGGCCACTTGTACTTC. This translates into CASSPHLSGHLYF.

This clone has a handful of counts. V and J are TRBV18 and TRBJ2-7; either TRBD1 or TRBD2 may supply D (5 bases each). V was trimmed by 6 bases and J by 6 bases, leaving 21 bases between them. Germline CDR1 is KGHSH and CDR2 is LQKENI. The CDR3 spans 15 residues. The chain's CDR3 is CASSFRAGTQVEQYF. The CDR3 DNA follows: TGTGCCAGCTCGTTTAGGGCGGGTACACAGGTCGAGCAGTACTTC.

With respect to this clone: This specimen includes other DNA sequences encoding the same CDR3. The V gene is TRBV11-2, the J gene TRBJ2-3, with TRBD2 identical over 7 bases. The CDR3 spans 14 residues. With 5 bases clipped from V and 3 bases from J, the junction kept 5 bases outside the gene matches. Germline lookup yields CDR1 SGHAT and CDR2 FQNNGV. The CDR3 reads CASSPGRGTDTQYF. The CDR3 DNA follows: TGTGCCAGCAGCCCCGGGCGGGGGACAGATACGCAGTATTTT.

This clone was counted many times. The CDR3: CASSSRGGPTEAFF. The CDR3 region has the DNA TGTGCCAGCAGCTCCCGCGGGGGGCCCACTGAAGCTTTCTTT. The chain joins TRBV5-6 to TRBJ1-1; perhaps TRBD1 as D (6 bases). The V and J ends lost 3 bases and 4 bases respectively, with 13 bases between them. Germline CDR1 is SGHDT and CDR2 is YYEEEE. This CDR3 spans 14 amino acids.

This sequence joins TRBV7-2 and TRBJ2-5, with D unresolved. The V gene's germline CDR1 is SGHTA and CDR2 FQGNSA. Deletions cut 6 bases from V and 2 bases from J, with 7 bases between. This CDR3 region has 12 residues. The CDR3 coding sequence is TGTGCCAGCAGACTCGTACAAGAGACCCAGTACTTC. Translation: CASRLVQETQYF. The whole variable domain, filled in from reference TRBV7-2 and TRBJ2-5, reads GAGVSQSPSNKVTEKGKDVELRCDPISGHTALYWYRQSLGQGLEFLIYFQGNSAPDKSGLPSDRFSAERTGGSVSTLTIQRTQQEDSAVYLCASRLVQETQYFGPGTRLLVL.

The chain joins TRBV10-2 to TRBJ2-6; D gene ambiguous. The CDR3 has 13 residues. In germline, CDR1 is WSHSY, CDR2 SAAADI. Trimming cost V 7 bases and J 0 bases, with 4 bases left between them. CDR3 sequence reads: CASKGSGANVLTF. CDR3 bases: TGCGCCAGCAAAGGCTCTGGGGCCAACGTCCTGACTTTC.

This clone was detected ten times or more. The chain employs TRBV7-9 and TRBJ1-1; D call uncertain. Trimming removed 5 bases from V and 0 bases from J, with 10 bases in between. CDR1 is SEHNR and CDR2 is FQNEAQ in the germline V gene (reference sequence). The CDR3 runs 14 residues. CDR3 DNA sequence: TGTGCCAGCAGCGAAGCTCAGGTGAACACTGAAGCTTTCTTT. This translates into CASSEAQVNTEAFF.

This clone was counted a single time. This sequence joins TRBV30 and TRBJ1-1; D may be TRBD1 (6 bases). Trimming stripped 2 bases from V and 2 bases from J, with 12 bases between. The CDR3 extends over 14 amino acids. CDR1 is GTSNPN and CDR2 is SVGIG in the germline V gene (reference sequence). CDR3 protein: CAWSRGEGNTEAFF. The CDR3 bases are TGTGCCTGGAGTAGGGGGGAAGGAAACACTGAAGCTTTCTTT.

The DNA of the CDR3 is TGTGCCAGCCACCTGAGACAGGGTCTGGGCTACACCTTC. This codes for CASHLRQGLGYTF. The chain carries TRBV7-2 and TRBJ1-2, with 7 nucleotides matching TRBD1. The germline gives CDR1 SGHTA, CDR2 FQGNSA. With V trimmed by 8 bases and J by 8 bases, 11 bases remained unmatched. The CDR3 is 13 amino acids.

V usage is TRBV5-6 and J usage is TRBJ2-7, with 13 bases fitting TRBD2. CDR3 length: 18 amino acids. With 4 bases clipped from V and 4 bases from J, the junction kept 14 bases outside the gene matches. The V gene's germline CDR1 is SGHDT and CDR2 YYEEEE. CDR3 in DNA: TGTGCCAGCAGCCCCTCAAGGACTAGCGGGGGCCAAACTTACGAGCAGTACTTC. Translating gives CASSPSRTSGGQTYEQYF.

The chain combines TRBV10-3 with TRBJ2-1; 13 bases are a match to TRBD2. CDR1 is ENHRY, CDR2 SYGVKD, per germline. V lost 6 bases and J lost 7; bases outside the gene matches: 6. The CDR3 has 15 amino acids. This chain's CDR3 is CAISLTSGGQNEQFF. CDR3 sequence (DNA): TGTGCCATCAGCTTGACTAGCGGGGGGCAAAATGAGCAGTTCTTC.

This chain uses TRBV11-3 with TRBJ2-3, with D uncertain. Trimming pared 1 base from V and 9 bases from J, leaving 14 bases between. The CDR3 is 14 amino acids. Per germline, CDR1 SGHNT and CDR2 YENEEA. As DNA, the CDR3 is TGTGCCAGCAGCTTAGGTAGACCCCCGGTGACGCAGTATTTT. Translating gives CASSLGRPPVTQYF.

V gene TRBV7-2 combines with J gene TRBJ2-5, with D perhaps being TRBD1 or TRBD2 (7 bases each). Germline values: CDR1 SGHTA, CDR2 FQGNSA. Trimming took off 5 bases at V and 5 bases at J, with 21 bases between the two ends. The CDR3 has 16 residues. This CDR3 is CASSRVRGGGMETQYF. The CDR3 DNA follows: TGTGCCAGCAGCCGCGTTCGGGGAGGGGGCATGGAGACCCAGTACTTC.

This clone occurred a few times. The V call is TRBV11-3, the J call TRBJ2-5, with TRBD1 as a possible D gene (5 bases). CDR1 SGHNT and CDR2 YENEEA come from the germline V gene. The CDR3 totals 16 residues. The V and J ends lost 1 base and 4 bases respectively, with 16 bases between them. CDR3 nucleotide sequence: TGTGCCAGCAGCTTAGGATCGGGCTGGGGCTCAGAGACCCAGTACTTC. Translated, it gives CASSLGSGWGSETQYF. Full variable domain (missing parts from reference TRBV11-3 and TRBJ2-5): EAGVVQSPRYKIIEKKQPVAFWCNPISGHNTLYWYLQNLGQGPELLIRYENEEAVDDSQLPKDRFSAERLKGVDSTLKIQPAELGDSAVYLCASSLGSGWGSETQYFGPGTRLLVL.

In its sample, this clone was seen a few times. The CDR3 protein is CASSLELGHLHEQYF. The CDR3 region has the DNA TGTGCCAGCAGTCTTGAACTGGGACATCTCCACGAGCAGTACTTC. The chain couples TRBV6-1 to TRBJ2-7; possibly TRBD1 for D (6 bases). The length of the CDR3 is 15 residues. CDR1 is MNHNS, CDR2 SASEGT, per germline. Between the trimmed V and J ends, which lost 5 bases and 5 bases, there was a span of 19 bases.

The chain is built from TRBV19 and TRBJ2-3, with D possibly called TRBD1 or TRBD2 (5 bases each). This CDR3 spans 13 amino acids. Germline V gene data show CDR1 as LNHDA and CDR2 as SQIVND (reference sequence). The V and J ends lost 3 bases and 6 bases respectively, with 10 bases between them. The CDR3 coding sequence is TGTGCCAGTAGTATCGCCTGGGGGGATACGCAGTATTTT. Encoded protein: CASSIAWGDTQYF.